A single sample is the source of the 9 T cell receptor beta chains below, sequenced in a study of T cell changes during pregnancy in multiple sclerosis. Some clones are missing from TCRdb's copy, which holds only in-frame ones; the method was immunoSEQ multiplex PCR. This sample yields some 68,000 clones, of which roughly 94% are seen a single time; more than 1.1% belongs to the top ten. The sample in question was peripheral blood, obtained in the second trimester of pregnancy. These receptors were collected from a female donor in good health, enrolled as a control in a pregnancy study.

The gene calls are TRBV9 and TRBJ2-2, with D unresolved. Trimming shortened V by 0 bases and J by 1 base, and 7 bases separated the two germline ends. Germline V gene sequence: CDR1 SGDLS, CDR2 YYNGEE. The CDR3 is made up of 15 amino acids. CDR3 DNA sequence: TGTGCCAGCAGCGTAGTACTGGTGAACACCGGGGAGCTGTTTTTT. This sequence encodes CASSVVLVNTGELFF.

This rearrangement joins TRBV9 to TRBJ2-3; 7 bases align to TRBD2. V shed 2 bases, J shed 3 bases, and the junction held 12 bases outside the gene matches. The V gene's germline CDR1 is SGDLS and CDR2 YYNGEE. The CDR3 covers 17 residues. CDR3 sequence (DNA): TGTGCCAGCAGCGTGGACCTGGGGGGGGAGAGGACAGATACGCAGTATTTT. This encodes CASSVDLGGERTDTQYF.

This chain connects TRBV7-9 to TRBJ1-2; TRBD1 is a possible D gene (5 bases). The V end was cut by 1 base, the J end by 7 bases, with 22 bases between. The germline V gene has CDR1 SEHNR and CDR2 FQNEAQ (reference sequence). CDR3 size: 17 residues. CDR3 DNA: TGTGCCAGCAGCTTAGAGTCCTGGGGCAGGAAATTGAGTGGCTACACCTTC. This codes for CASSLESWGRKLSGYTF. The full variable domain, its missing parts supplied by reference TRBV7-9 and TRBJ1-2, is DTGVSQNPRHKITKRGQNVTFRCDPISEHNRLYWYRQTLGQGPEFLTYFQNEAQLEKSRLLSDRFSAERPKGSFSTLEIQRTEQGDSAMYLCASSLESWGRKLSGYTFGSGTRLTVV.

The CDR3 spells CASSLLGTGVYEQYF. In nucleotides, the CDR3 is TGTGCCAGCAGTTTACTGGGGACGGGGGTTTACGAGCAGTACTTC. The chain employs TRBV27 and TRBJ2-7; D may be TRBD2 (6 bases). In germline, CDR1 is MNHEY, CDR2 SMNVEV (reference sequence). V lost 2 bases, J lost 4 bases, and 15 bases lay in between. CDR3 size: 15 residues.

The rearrangement links TRBV4-1 to TRBJ1-4; weak D call: TRBD1 (5 bases). The CDR3 runs to 16 residues. V was cut by 4 bases and J by 0 bases, with 12 bases left in between. Germline-derived CDR1 and CDR2 are MGHRA and YSYEKL. CDR3 protein: CASSLKDTSTNEKLFF. The CDR3 DNA is TGCGCCAGCAGCCTTAAGGACACGTCAACTAATGAAAAACTGTTTTTT.

This chain links TRBV28 with TRBJ2-7, with D possibly matching TRBD2 (5 bases). This CDR3 is built from 12 residues. Germline assignment: CDR1 MDHEN and CDR2 SYDVKM. Trimming removed 5 bases at V and 3 bases at J, with 8 bases between. The CDR3 is CASSPRGYEQYF. The CDR3 DNA reads TGTGCCAGCAGTCCTCGGGGCTACGAGCAGTACTTC. Variable domain in full (rest from reference TRBV28 and TRBJ2-7): DVKVTQSSRYLVKRTGEKVFLECVQDMDHENMFWYRQDPGLGLRLIYFSYDVKMKEKGDIPEGYSVSREKKERFSLILESASTNQTSMYLCASSPRGYEQYFGPGTRLTVT.

This clone has more than one count but fewer than ten. In DNA form, the CDR3 reads TGTGCCAGCAGCGTAGAAGTCAGTTATTCACCCCTCCACTTT. This gives the protein CASSVEVSYSPLHF. This chain uses TRBV9 with TRBJ1-6; D ambiguous. This CDR3 is 14 amino acids long. Germline values: CDR1 SGDLS, CDR2 YYNGEE. V was cut by 0 bases and J by 8 bases, with 9 bases left in between.

The V gene is TRBV28, the J gene TRBJ2-4; the D is unclear. The germline V gene encodes CDR1 MDHEN and CDR2 SYDVKM. The V gene lost 2 bases and the J gene lost 0 bases, with 14 bases spanning the gap. The CDR3 length is 17 residues. DNA of the CDR3: TGTGCCAGCAGTTTAGGCGCAGGCATATTAGCCAAAAACATTCAGTACTTC. Amino acids: CASSLGAGILAKNIQYF.

The chain recombines TRBV10-3 with TRBJ1-5; TRBD1 is a possible D gene (6 bases). This CDR3 contains 17 residues. V lost 0 bases, J lost 3 bases, and 15 bases lay in between. In germline, CDR1 is ENHRY, CDR2 SYGVKD. The CDR3 protein is CAISESQGPGDNQPQHF. The CDR3 DNA follows: TGTGCCATCAGTGAGTCGCAGGGGCCCGGGGACAATCAGCCCCAGCATTTT.